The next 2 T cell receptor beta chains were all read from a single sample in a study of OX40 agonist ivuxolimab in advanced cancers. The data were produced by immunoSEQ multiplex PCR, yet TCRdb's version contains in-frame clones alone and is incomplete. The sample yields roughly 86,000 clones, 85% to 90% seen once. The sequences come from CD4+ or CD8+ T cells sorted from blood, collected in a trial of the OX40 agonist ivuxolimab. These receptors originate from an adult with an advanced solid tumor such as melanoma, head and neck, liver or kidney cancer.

The CDR3 nucleotides read TGTGCCAGCGGAACGGGAGGGCCAAAAATATACGAGCAGTACTTC. It yields the protein CASGTGGPKIYEQYF. V is TRBV6-5 and J is TRBJ2-7; 8 nucleotides line up with TRBD2. With V trimmed by 8 bases and J by 4 bases, 13 bases remained unmatched. This CDR3 is built from 15 residues. Germline loops: CDR1 MNHEY, CDR2 SVGAGI.

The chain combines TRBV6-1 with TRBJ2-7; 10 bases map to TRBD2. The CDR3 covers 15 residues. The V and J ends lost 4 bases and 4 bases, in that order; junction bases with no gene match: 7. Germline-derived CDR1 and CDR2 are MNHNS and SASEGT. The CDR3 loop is CASSVTGTSVYEQYF. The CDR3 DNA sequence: TGTGCCAGCAGTGTAACAGGGACTAGCGTATACGAGCAGTACTTC.